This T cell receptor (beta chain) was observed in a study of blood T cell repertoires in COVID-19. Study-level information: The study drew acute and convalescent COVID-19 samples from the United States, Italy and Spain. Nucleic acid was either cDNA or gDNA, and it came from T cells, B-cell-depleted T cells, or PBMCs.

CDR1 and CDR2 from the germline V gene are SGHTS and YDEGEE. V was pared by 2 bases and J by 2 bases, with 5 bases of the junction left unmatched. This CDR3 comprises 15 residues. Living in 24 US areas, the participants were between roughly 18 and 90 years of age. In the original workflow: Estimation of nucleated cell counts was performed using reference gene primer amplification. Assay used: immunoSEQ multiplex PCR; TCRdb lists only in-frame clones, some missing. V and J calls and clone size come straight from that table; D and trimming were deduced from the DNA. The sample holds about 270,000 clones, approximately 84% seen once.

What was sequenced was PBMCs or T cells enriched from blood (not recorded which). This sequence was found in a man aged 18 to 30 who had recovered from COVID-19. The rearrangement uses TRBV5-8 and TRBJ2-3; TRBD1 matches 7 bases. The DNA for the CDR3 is TGTGCCAGCAGCTTACGGGGACAGTTCACAGATACGCAGTATTTT. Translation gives CASSLRGQFTDTQYF.